These 13 T cell receptor beta chains share one sample of origin, sequenced in a study of T-cell reconstitution after alpha-beta-depleted transplantation in children. Preparing the TCRbeta library involved the use of unique molecular identifiers. TCRdb passed the PCR reads through MiXCR, listing each CDR3 protein once. The sample carries about 370,000 distinct CDR3 sequences, approximately 20% recorded once. Material: PBMCs from the stem cell graft donor, obtained from the stem cell graft. These receptors originate from a human donor who donated a stem cell graft to a child with acute myeloid leukemia.

This clonotype has just a few counts. The V and J genes are TRBV12-3 or TRBV12-4 and TRBJ2-3; D might be TRBD1 (5 bases). The CDR3 runs to 14 residues. The ends were cut back, 6 bases at V and 6 bases at J, with 16 bases in the middle. The chain's CDR3 is CASRRPGPADTQYF. For the CDR3, the DNA is TGTGCCAGCAGACGCCCAGGGCCGGCGGATACGCAGTATTTT.

A few counts support this clonotype. The chain recombines TRBV29-1 with TRBJ2-7; D might be TRBD1 (6 bases). The CDR3 has 11 residues. V was trimmed by 0 bases and J by 6 bases, leaving 6 bases between them. Germline V gene sequence: CDR1 SQVTM, CDR2 ANQGSEA. The CDR3 coding sequence is TGCAGCGTTGAAGAGGGGGCCGAGCAGTACTTC. Its translation is CSVEEGAEQYF.

This clonotype appeared a few times. This sequence joins TRBV20-1 and TRBJ2-1; 8 bases align to TRBD2. There are 13 residues in the CDR3. V trimming: 6 bases; J trimming: 9 bases; junction bases outside the gene matches: 10. Germline V gives CDR1 DFQATT, CDR2 SNEGSKA (reference sequence). The CDR3 sequence is CSAEAGVGGEQFF. In nucleotides, the CDR3 is TGCAGTGCCGAAGCGGGAGTCGGGGGTGAGCAGTTCTTC.

This clonotype has a handful of counts. This sequence joins TRBV9 and TRBJ2-7, with D possibly called TRBD1 or TRBD2 (5 bases each). This CDR3 contains 14 residues. The V and J ends lost 4 bases and 1 base respectively, with 12 bases between them. Germline V gives CDR1 SGDLS, CDR2 YYNGEE. The CDR3 spells CASSPSWGSYEQYF. The DNA of the CDR3 is TGTGCCAGCAGCCCCAGTTGGGGGTCCTACGAGCAGTACTTC.

This clonotype was seen many times. CDR3 sequence reads: CSVGRGLAGAGEQFF. CDR3 in DNA: TGCAGCGTTGGTCGGGGACTAGCGGGAGCAGGCGAGCAGTTCTTC. The chain carries TRBV29-1 and TRBJ2-1, with 14 positions matching TRBD2. This CDR3 has 15 amino acids. V was clipped by 4 bases and J by 10 bases; unmatched bases: 9. CDR1 is SQVTM, CDR2 ANQGSEA, per germline.

This rearrangement joins TRBV4-1 to TRBJ2-7; 11 positions match TRBD1. V trimming: 3 bases; J trimming: 5 bases; junction bases outside the gene matches: 9. This CDR3 is built from 16 residues. Germline V gene sequence: CDR1 MGHRA, CDR2 YSYEKL. The CDR3 DNA follows: TGCGCCAGCAGCCAGACGGAGGGACAGGGGGTCCACGAGCAGTACTTC. It yields the protein CASSQTEGQGVHEQYF.

This clonotype was found a few times. The chain uses TRBV12-3 or TRBV12-4 and TRBJ2-3, with TRBD2 identical over 9 bases. This CDR3 contains 16 residues. J was trimmed by 4 bases and V by 7 bases; bases with no gene match: 12. CDR3 DNA sequence: TGTGCCAGCACTCCTCTAGCGGGGTCGTATCCAGATACGCAGTATTTT. Translation gives CASTPLAGSYPDTQYF.

This sequence joins TRBV20-1 and TRBJ1-1; 9 nucleotides line up with TRBD1. This CDR3 is 14 amino acids long. CDR1 DFQATT and CDR2 SNEGSKA come from the germline V gene (reference sequence). V trimming: 4 bases; J trimming: 3 bases; junction bases outside the gene matches: 6. The CDR3 region has the DNA TGCAGTGCTAAACAGGGGGCGTTGGACACTGAAGCTTTCTTT. Encoded protein: CSAKQGALDTEAFF.

This clonotype was seen many times. The chain employs TRBV6-2 or TRBV6-3 and TRBJ1-1; D is possibly TRBD1 (5 bases). Germline CDR1 and CDR2: MNHEY and SVGEGT. The germline V and J ends were trimmed by 6 bases and 1 base, with 9 bases remaining between them. The CDR3 has 13 amino acids. For the CDR3, the DNA is TGTGCCAGCAGCCCAGGGCCGAACACTGAAGCTTTCTTT. This codes for CASSPGPNTEAFF.

The chain links TRBV5-1 to TRBJ2-2; 9 nucleotides line up with TRBD2. V lost 0 bases, J lost 4 bases, and 7 bases stayed unmatched. Germline values: CDR1 SGHRS, CDR2 YFSETQ. The CDR3 consists of 17 residues. The CDR3 spells CASSLEGSGSATGELFF. CDR3 in DNA: TGCGCCAGCAGCTTGGAAGGTAGCGGGAGTGCCACCGGGGAGCTGTTTTTT.

This chain joins TRBV7-9 and TRBJ2-7; a weak D match, TRBD2 (6 bases). The germline gives CDR1 SEHNR, CDR2 FQNEAQ (reference sequence). This CDR3 is built from 13 residues. With 8 bases removed from V and 0 bases from J, the gap between germline ends came to 11 bases. The CDR3 DNA is TGTGCCAGCGGACGGGGGAGCTCCTACGAGCAGTACTTC. This gives the protein CASGRGSSYEQYF.

This clonotype appeared a few times. The chain uses TRBV7-9 and TRBJ1-1; D ambiguous. The CDR3 has 12 amino acids. V was cut by 2 bases and J by 4 bases, with 5 bases left in between. CDR1 and CDR2 (germline): SEHNR, FQNEAQ (reference sequence). The CDR3 here is CASSLKVTEAFF. In nucleotides, the CDR3 is TGTGCCAGCAGCTTAAAAGTCACTGAAGCTTTCTTT.

This clonotype showed up just a few times. The J gene is TRBJ2-4, the V gene TRBV25-1, with 7 bases aligning to TRBD1. Germline CDR1 MGHDK, CDR2 SYGVNS. After removal of 7 bases from V and 9 bases from J, the junction contained 6 bases not matched to a gene. There are 12 residues in the CDR3. The CDR3 coding sequence is TGTGCCAGCATGACAGGGTGGGGCATTCAGTACTTC. Translating gives CASMTGWGIQYF.